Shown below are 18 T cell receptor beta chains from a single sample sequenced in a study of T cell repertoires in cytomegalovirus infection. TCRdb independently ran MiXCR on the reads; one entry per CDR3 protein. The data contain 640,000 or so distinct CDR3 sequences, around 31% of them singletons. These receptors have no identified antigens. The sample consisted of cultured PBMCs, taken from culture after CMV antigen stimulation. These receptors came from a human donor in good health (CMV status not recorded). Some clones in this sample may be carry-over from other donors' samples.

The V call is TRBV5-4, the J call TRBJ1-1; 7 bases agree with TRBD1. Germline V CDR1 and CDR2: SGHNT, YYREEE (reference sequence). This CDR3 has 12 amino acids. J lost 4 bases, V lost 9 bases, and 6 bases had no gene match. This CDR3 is CATSGGSTEAFF. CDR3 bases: TGTGCCACCTCAGGGGGTTCCACTGAAGCTTTCTTT.

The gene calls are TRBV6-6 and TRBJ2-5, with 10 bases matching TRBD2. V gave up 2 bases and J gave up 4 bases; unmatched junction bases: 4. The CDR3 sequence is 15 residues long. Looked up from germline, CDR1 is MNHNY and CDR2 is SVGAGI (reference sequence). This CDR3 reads CASSYVVAGGETQYF. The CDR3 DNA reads TGTGCCAGCAGTTACGTGGTAGCGGGAGGAGAGACCCAGTACTTC.

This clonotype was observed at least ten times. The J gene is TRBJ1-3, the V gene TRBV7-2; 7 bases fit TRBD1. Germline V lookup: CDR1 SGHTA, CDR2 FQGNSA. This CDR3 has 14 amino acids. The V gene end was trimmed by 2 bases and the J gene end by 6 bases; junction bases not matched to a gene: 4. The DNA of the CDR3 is TGTGCCAGCAGCTTAAGGGACAGACCAAACACCATATATTTT. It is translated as CASSLRDRPNTIYF. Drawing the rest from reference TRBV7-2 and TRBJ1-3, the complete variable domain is GAGVSQSPSNKVTEKGKDVELRCDPISGHTALYWYRQSLGQGLEFLIYFQGNSAPDKSGLPSDRFSAERTGGSVSTLTIQRTQQEDSAVYLCASSLRDRPNTIYFGEGSWLTVV.

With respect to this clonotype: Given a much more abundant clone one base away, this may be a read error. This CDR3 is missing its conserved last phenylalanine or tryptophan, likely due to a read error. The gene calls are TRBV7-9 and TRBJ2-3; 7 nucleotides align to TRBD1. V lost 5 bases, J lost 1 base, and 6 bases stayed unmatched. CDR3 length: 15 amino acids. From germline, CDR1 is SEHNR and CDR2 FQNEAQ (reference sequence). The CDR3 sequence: CASSQTGARTDTQYL. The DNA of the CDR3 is TGTGCCAGCAGCCAAACAGGGGCCCGCACAGATACGCAGTATTTA.

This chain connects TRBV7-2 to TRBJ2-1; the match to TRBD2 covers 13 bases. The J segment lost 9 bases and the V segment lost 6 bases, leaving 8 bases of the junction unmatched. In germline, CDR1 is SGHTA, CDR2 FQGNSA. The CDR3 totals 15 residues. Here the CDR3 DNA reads TGTGCCAGCAGGCAACAACTAGCGGGAGGGGGTGAGCAGTTCTTC. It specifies CASRQQLAGGGEQFF.

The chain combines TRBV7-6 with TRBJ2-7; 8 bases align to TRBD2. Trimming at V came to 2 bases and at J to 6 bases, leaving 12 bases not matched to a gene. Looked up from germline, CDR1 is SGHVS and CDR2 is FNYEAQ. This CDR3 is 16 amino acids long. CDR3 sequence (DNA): TGTGCCAGCAGCTTATGGCCACATGCGGGGGGCGGCGAGCAGTACTTC. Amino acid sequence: CASSLWPHAGGGEQYF.

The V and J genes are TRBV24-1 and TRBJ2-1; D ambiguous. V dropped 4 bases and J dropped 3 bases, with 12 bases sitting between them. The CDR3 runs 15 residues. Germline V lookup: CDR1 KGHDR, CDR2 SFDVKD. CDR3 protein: CATSDGPIDYNEQFF. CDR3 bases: TGTGCCACCAGTGACGGCCCCATCGACTACAATGAGCAGTTCTTC.

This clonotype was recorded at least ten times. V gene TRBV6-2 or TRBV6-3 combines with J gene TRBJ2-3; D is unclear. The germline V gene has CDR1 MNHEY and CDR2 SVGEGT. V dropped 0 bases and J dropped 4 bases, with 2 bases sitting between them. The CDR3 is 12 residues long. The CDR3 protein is CASSYSPDTQYF. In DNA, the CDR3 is TGTGCCAGCAGTTACTCCCCAGATACGCAGTATTTT.

The CDR3 sequence: CASSPPVLRYGYTF. The CDR3 bases are TGTGCCAGCAGCCCCCCGGTACTTCGATATGGCTACACCTTC. The J gene is TRBJ1-2, the V gene TRBV11-2; D call uncertain. V was shortened by 5 bases and J by 5 bases, with 15 bases between the two germline ends. The CDR3 consists of 14 residues. Germline lookup yields CDR1 SGHAT and CDR2 FQNNGV.

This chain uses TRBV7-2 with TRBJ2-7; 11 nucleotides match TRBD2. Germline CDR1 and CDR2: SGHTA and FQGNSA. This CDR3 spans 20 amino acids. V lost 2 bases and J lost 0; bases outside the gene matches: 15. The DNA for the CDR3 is TGTGCCAGCAGCTTAAAATCCACTAGCGGGGGCCTTTCTAGCTCCTACGAGCAGTACTTC. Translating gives CASSLKSTSGGLSSSYEQYF.

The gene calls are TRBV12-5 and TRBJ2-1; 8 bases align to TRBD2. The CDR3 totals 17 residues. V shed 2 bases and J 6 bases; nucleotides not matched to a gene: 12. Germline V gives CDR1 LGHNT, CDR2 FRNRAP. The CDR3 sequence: CASGLLGPGLDGNEQFF. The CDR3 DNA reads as TGTGCTAGTGGTTTGCTGGGACCGGGACTAGACGGCAATGAGCAGTTCTTC.

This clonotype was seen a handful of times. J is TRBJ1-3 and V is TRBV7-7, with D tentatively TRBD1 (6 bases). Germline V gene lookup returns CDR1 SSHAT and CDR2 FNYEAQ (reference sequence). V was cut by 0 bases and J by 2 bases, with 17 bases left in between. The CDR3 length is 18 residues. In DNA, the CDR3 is TGTGCCAGCAGCTTAGCGGAGAGTGACAGGCCGACTGGAAACACCATATATTTT. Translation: CASSLAESDRPTGNTIYF.

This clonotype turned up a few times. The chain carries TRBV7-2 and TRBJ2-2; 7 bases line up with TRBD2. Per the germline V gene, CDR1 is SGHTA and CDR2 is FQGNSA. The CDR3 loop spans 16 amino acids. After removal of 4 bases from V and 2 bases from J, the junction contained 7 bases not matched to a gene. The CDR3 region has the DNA TGTGCCAGCAGCTCACGACTAGCAGCTAACACCGGGGAGCTGTTTTTT. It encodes CASSSRLAANTGELFF.

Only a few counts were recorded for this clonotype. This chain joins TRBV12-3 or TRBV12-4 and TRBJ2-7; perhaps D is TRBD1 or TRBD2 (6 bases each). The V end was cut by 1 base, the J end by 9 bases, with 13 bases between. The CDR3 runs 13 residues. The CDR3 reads CASSLEGGSWQYF. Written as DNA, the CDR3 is TGTGCCAGCAGTTTAGAAGGGGGGTCCTGGCAGTACTTC.

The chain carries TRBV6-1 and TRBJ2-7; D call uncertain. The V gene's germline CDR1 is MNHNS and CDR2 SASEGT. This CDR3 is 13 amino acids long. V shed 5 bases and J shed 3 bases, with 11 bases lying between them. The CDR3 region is CASSRRSFYEQYF. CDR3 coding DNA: TGTGCCAGCAGTAGGCGGTCATTCTACGAGCAGTACTTC.

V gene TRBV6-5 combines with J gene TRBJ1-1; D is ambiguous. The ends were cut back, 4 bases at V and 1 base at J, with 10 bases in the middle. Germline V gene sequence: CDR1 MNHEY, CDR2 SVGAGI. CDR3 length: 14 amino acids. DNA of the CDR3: TGTGCCAGCAGTTTCCGACACACGAACACTGAAGCTTTCTTT. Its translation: CASSFRHTNTEAFF.

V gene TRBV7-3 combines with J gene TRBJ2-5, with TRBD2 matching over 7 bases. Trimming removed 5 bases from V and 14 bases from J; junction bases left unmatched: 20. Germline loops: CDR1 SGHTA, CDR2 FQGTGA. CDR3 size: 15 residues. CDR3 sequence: CASSPSSGAGPNPYF. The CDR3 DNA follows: TGTGCCAGCAGCCCAAGCAGCGGGGCGGGGCCTAACCCCTACTTC.

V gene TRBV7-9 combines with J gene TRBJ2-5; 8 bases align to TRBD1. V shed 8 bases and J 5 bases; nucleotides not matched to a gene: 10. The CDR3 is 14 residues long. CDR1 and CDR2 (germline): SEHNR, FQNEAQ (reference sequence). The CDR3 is CASEETGGLETQYF. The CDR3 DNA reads TGTGCCAGCGAGGAAACAGGGGGTCTGGAGACCCAGTACTTC.